This T cell receptor beta chain emerged from a study of T cell responses to AZD1222 COVID-19 vaccine. The assay was immunoSEQ multiplex PCR, and TCRdb's table has in-frame clones only and misses some. The table includes some 100,000 clones, 80% to 90% detected once. This clone was counted a single time. Its antigen is unknown. This CDR3 spans 14 amino acids. V was pared by 2 bases and J by 7 bases, with 12 bases between. Germline CDR1 reads MNHEY; CDR2 reads SVGAGI. Study conclusions and caveats: The donor group comprised mostly white British people and more females; the analysis possibly underestimated clonal diversity. Regions 160-218 and 743-854 held dominance among vaccine-associated CD4 TCRs, which spanned spike. Samples come after the peak T cell response, not at day 14. Baseline serology detected seropositivity in only six AZD1222 recipients.

The sample was peripheral blood, taken on day 0 of AZD1222 vaccination. This sequence originates from an adult in good health. This chain links TRBV6-5 with TRBJ1-5, with D hard to call. This CDR3 reads CASSYDGLTQPQHF. For the CDR3, the DNA is TGTGCCAGCAGTTACGACGGCCTTACACAGCCCCAGCATTTT.